Listed here are 14 T cell receptor beta chains from one sample, sequenced in a study of T cells in Graves' hyperthyroidism and ophthalmopathy. Amplified regions were TCR beta CDR3 sequences from RNA transcripts. TCR CDR3 underwent first-round RT-PCR with the HTBI primer set. TCRdb re-derived calls from the multiplex PCR reads in MiXCR, one entry per CDR3 protein. The sample holds over 550,000 distinct CDR3 sequences, approximately 15% seen once. The material sequenced was blood. These receptors were taken from a woman younger than 35 with Graves' hyperthyroidism.

V usage is TRBV6-2 or TRBV6-3 and J usage is TRBJ1-5; TRBD1 might be the D (5 bases). Germline V CDR1 and CDR2: MNHEY, SVGEGT. V was trimmed by 8 bases and J by 0 bases, leaving 11 bases between them. CDR3 length equals 14 residues. CDR3 loop: CASGEDNSNQPQHF. In nucleotides, the CDR3 is TGTGCCAGCGGAGAGGACAATAGCAATCAGCCCCAGCATTTT.

This clonotype was picked up many times. The chain employs TRBV12-3 or TRBV12-4 and TRBJ1-1, with D tentatively TRBD1 (6 bases). The CDR3 covers 15 residues. The V gene lost 2 bases and the J gene lost 2 bases, with 12 bases spanning the gap. CDR3 sequence reads: CASSLIGGRNTEAFF. The CDR3 nucleotides read TGTGCCAGCAGTTTAATCGGGGGGCGCAACACTGAAGCTTTCTTT.

V gene TRBV3-1 combines with J gene TRBJ2-3, with TRBD2 as a possible D gene (6 bases). CDR1 and CDR2 (germline): LGHDT, YNNKEL (reference sequence). CDR3 length: 13 amino acids. V was clipped by 1 base and J by 9 bases, with 11 bases between them. The CDR3 loop is CASSQASGDTQYF. CDR3 bases: TGTGCCAGCAGCCAAGCCTCGGGGGACACGCAGTATTTT.

This clonotype has at least ten counts. V gene TRBV20-1 combines with J gene TRBJ2-3; TRBD2 aligns across 7 bases. Germline V gives CDR1 DFQATT, CDR2 SNEGSKA (reference sequence). The CDR3 runs 15 residues. The V gene end was trimmed by 6 bases and the J gene end by 10 bases; junction bases not matched to a gene: 19. CDR3 DNA: TGCAGTGCAAACCGACTAGCCCTCCAGGCTGGGGCGCAGTATTTT. Its translation: CSANRLALQAGAQYF.

The rearrangement uses TRBV6-1 and TRBJ2-7; 10 bases match TRBD2. Germline V lookup: CDR1 MNHNS, CDR2 SASEGT. The CDR3 covers 16 residues. V gave up 4 bases and J gave up 0 bases; unmatched junction bases: 6. The CDR3 is CASSVASGGTSYEQYF. The CDR3 DNA follows: TGTGCCAGCAGTGTGGCTAGCGGGGGAACCTCCTACGAGCAGTACTTC.

As concerns this clonotype: Since a much larger clone is just one base distant, this may be a read error. The chain uses TRBV20-1 and TRBJ2-1; the D call may be TRBD1 or TRBD2 (5 bases each). The CDR3 has 16 amino acids. In germline, CDR1 is DFQATT, CDR2 SNEGSKA (reference sequence). V lost 8 bases, J lost 5 bases, and 25 bases lay in between. The CDR3 DNA follows: TGCAGTCCGGACCGGGACCAAAATTATCTCCACAATGAGCAGTTCTTC. It is translated as CSPDRDQNYLHNEQFF.

The table lists this clonotype with many counts. V is TRBV5-1 and J is TRBJ2-7, with 12 bases fitting TRBD2. The germline gives CDR1 SGHRS, CDR2 YFSETQ. Losses at the gene ends were 0 bases for V and 3 bases for J; bases not matched to a gene: 1. The CDR3 contains 15 residues. DNA of the CDR3: TGCGCCAGCAGCTTGGTGACTAGCGGGAGCTACGAGCAGTACTTC. The encoded protein is CASSLVTSGSYEQYF.

This clonotype has a handful of counts. This rearrangement joins TRBV19 to TRBJ1-5, with 10 bases matching TRBD1. The CDR3 has 15 amino acids. Unmatched junction bases numbered 6, after V lost 10 bases and J lost 0 bases. The germline V gene encodes CDR1 LNHDA and CDR2 SQIVND (reference sequence). Here the CDR3 reads CATSGTGVSNQPQHF. DNA for the CDR3: TGTGCCACTTCCGGGACAGGGGTTAGCAATCAGCCCCAGCATTTT.

At least ten counts were recorded for this clonotype. The CDR3 DNA reads as TGCAGTGCCCACTCTCGGGGCGTTTCCTACAATGAGCAGTTCTTC. Amino acid sequence: CSAHSRGVSYNEQFF. The chain is built from TRBV20-1 and TRBJ2-1; perhaps D is TRBD1 or TRBD2 (5 bases each). V lost 6 bases, J lost 1 base, and 16 bases lay in between. This CDR3 has 15 amino acids. CDR1 DFQATT and CDR2 SNEGSKA come from the germline V gene (reference sequence).

Ten or more counts support this clonotype. CDR3 bases: TGCAGTGCTAACCCGGGACTAGCGGACTACGAGCAGTACTTC. Its translation is CSANPGLADYEQYF. The chain joins TRBV20-1 to TRBJ2-7, with 11 bases lining up with TRBD2. V lost 4 bases, J lost 3 bases, and 5 bases stayed unmatched. There are 14 residues in the CDR3. Per germline, CDR1 DFQATT and CDR2 SNEGSKA (reference sequence).

There are a few counts of this clonotype. The V and J genes are TRBV6-2 or TRBV6-3 and TRBJ1-1; 7 positions agree with TRBD1. The CDR3 covers 12 residues. Unmatched junction bases numbered 11, after V lost 11 bases and J lost 8 bases. Per germline, CDR1 MNHEY and CDR2 SVGEGT. The CDR3 is CAGGTGTAEAFF. DNA for the CDR3: TGTGCCGGAGGAACCGGGACAGCCGAAGCTTTCTTT.

This clonotype has a count of ten or more. The chain's CDR3 is CASSSTSGGFADTQYF. CDR3 sequence (DNA): TGTGCCAGCAGCTCGACTAGCGGGGGGTTCGCAGATACGCAGTATTTT. The chain has TRBV11-2 and TRBJ2-3, with 13 bases lining up with TRBD2. Germline V CDR1 and CDR2: SGHAT, FQNNGV. The CDR3 loop spans 16 amino acids. The ends lost 4 bases at V and 4 bases at J; junction bases unmatched: 5.

This clonotype appeared many times. The J gene is TRBJ1-5, the V gene TRBV7-2; 11 positions agree with TRBD1. Germline assignment: CDR1 SGHTA and CDR2 FQGNSA. CDR3 size: 15 residues. With V trimmed by 5 bases and J by 5 bases, 5 bases remained unmatched. CDR3 sequence reads: CASSRTGGAYQPQHF. The CDR3 DNA sequence: TGTGCCAGCAGCCGGACAGGGGGCGCCTATCAGCCCCAGCATTTT.

The chain carries TRBV6-1 and TRBJ2-7; weak D call: TRBD1 (5 bases). Trimming cost V 8 bases and J 3 bases, with 14 bases left between them. CDR3 length: 13 residues. The V gene's germline CDR1 is MNHNS and CDR2 SASEGT. DNA for the CDR3: TGTGCCAGCTCAGGGCCAGGGCTCTACGAGCAGTACTTC. It codes for CASSGPGLYEQYF.